This T cell receptor (beta chain) was sequenced for a study of blood T cell repertoires in COVID-19. In the study overall: Acute and convalescent COVID-19 samples came from the United States, Italy and Spain. PBMCs, B-cell-depleted T cells, or T cells were the source of the cDNA or gDNA that made up the material.

Trimming cost V 1 base and J 0 bases, with 6 bases left between them. The CDR3 is made up of 15 amino acids. From germline, CDR1 is SGHAT and CDR2 FQNNGV. In the authors' workflow: It was from reference gene primer amplification that nucleated cell counts were estimated. Generated by immunoSEQ multiplex PCR, the TCRdb table keeps only in-frame clones and is missing some. The DNA gave D and trimming, while V, J and clone size come from that table. The table shows approximately 260,000 clones, with 80% to 90% occurring only once. The sequence was obtained from a woman aged 65 to 85 with acute or convalescent COVID-19. The sample was peripheral blood. V usage is TRBV11-2 and J usage is TRBJ2-2; tentative D call: TRBD1 (5 bases). The CDR3 loop reads CASSLGQTNTGELFF. The DNA of the CDR3 is TGTGCCAGCAGCTTAGGACAGACGAACACCGGGGAGCTGTTTTTT.